Only one count was recorded for the clone carrying this T cell receptor beta chain. The data originate from a study of tumor-infiltrating lymphocytes in primary liver carcinoma. Study in general: The tumors, T1-T3 N0M0 lesions, were about 4 to 11 cm across.

Germline DNA was extracted alongside blood RNA, which was obtained from unsorted whole blood. A primer matching the constant region was used to make TCR beta cDNA from approximately 0.55 ug of total RNA. Employing slightly modified ARM-PCR, three nested multiplex PCR rounds were run, and these gave rise to the TCR beta libraries. In the first two PCR rounds, TRBV1-TRBV30 forward primers were paired with a C-beta reverse primer, and each round lasted approximately 9 cycles. TCRdb analysed the multiplex PCR reads with MiXCR anew, one entry per CDR3 protein. Of about 180,000 distinct CDR3 sequences in the sample, roughly 60% are singletons; the top ten hold approximately 67%. Trimming removed 4 bases from V and 6 bases from J; junction bases left unmatched: 3. This CDR3 spans 12 amino acids.

Sequencing input: peripheral blood. The chain uses TRBV12-3 or TRBV12-4 and TRBJ2-7, with 7 bases matching TRBD2. The receptor was isolated from a man aged 40-49 years with primary liver carcinoma and hepatitis B virus infection. CDR3 nucleotides: TGTGCCAGCAGTTACCAGCGGGGCGAGCAGTACTTC. Residues: CASSYQRGEQYF.